The present entry profiles one T cell receptor beta chain with its context. Its antigen is unknown. CDR3 length: 17 residues. The germline V gene has CDR1 PRHDT and CDR2 FYEKMQ (reference sequence). After removal of 2 bases from V and 2 bases from J, the junction contained 4 bases not matched to a gene. The record originates from a study of T cell clonotyping in hematopoietic cell transplantation. Overall study context: Recipients' pretransplant samples followed cytoreduction. The study's findings and limits: Pathologically expanded recipient clonotypes increased progressively from day 30 to day 180 as diversity fell. Few recipient clonotypes overlapped donors; over 95% were de novo at given depth.

The time point: recipient sample about 28 days before transplant, after cytoreduction. Recipient blood drawn about 28 days pretransplant and days 30, 100, 180 after. The data were produced by immunoSEQ multiplex PCR, yet TCRdb's version contains in-frame clones alone and is incomplete. Among around 5,900 clones listed, around 82% were seen once. The clonotype originates from a woman between 45 and 60 years old with acute myeloid leukemia. Some clones in this sample may be carry-over from other donors' samples. V and J are TRBV13 and TRBJ2-2, with 11 positions matching TRBD2. Sequences were derived from peripheral blood mononuclear cells, sampled before stem cell transplant. The CDR3 sequence: CASSLSSGRINTGELFF. The CDR3 DNA reads TGTGCCAGCAGCTTATCTAGCGGGAGGATCAACACCGGGGAGCTGTTTTTT.